The rows below give T cell receptor beta chains drawn from one sample of a study of B cell selection in AIRE deficiency. Sequencing used immunoSEQ multiplex PCR; TCRdb keeps in-frame clones, though not all of them. The table shows roughly 23,000 clones, with 85% to 95% occurring only once. The material sequenced was CD4+CD25+ Tregs sorted from PBMCs. The receptor set was obtained from a human donor in good health. The CDR3 runs from the conserved cysteine through the conserved F or W. D genes are given only for firm matches.

V gene: TRBV28; J gene: TRBJ1-2; D gene: NA; CDR3 protein: CASSPLGKFNYGYTF; CDR3 DNA: TGTGCCAGCAGTCCTCTCGGGAAGTTTAACTATGGCTACACCTTC
V gene: TRBV7-2; J gene: TRBJ2-1; D gene: TRBD2; CDR3 protein: CASSFPAGRYNEQFF; CDR3 DNA: TGTGCCAGCAGCTTCCCAGCGGGGAGATACAATGAGCAGTTCTTC
V gene: TRBV2; J gene: TRBJ1-1; D gene: NA; CDR3 protein: CASSPRGSRAGTEAFF; CDR3 DNA: TGTGCCAGCAGCCCGAGAGGGAGCAGGGCGGGCACTGAAGCTTTCTTT
V gene: TRBV6-5; J gene: TRBJ2-7; D gene: NA; CDR3 protein: CASRAAYEQYF; CDR3 DNA: TGTGCCAGCCGAGCGGCCTACGAGCAGTACTTC
V gene: TRBV30; J gene: TRBJ1-1; D gene: NA; CDR3 protein: CAWSPLRGSTEAFF; CDR3 DNA: TGTGCCTGGAGTCCCTTAAGGGGCAGCACTGAAGCTTTCTTT
V gene: TRBV5-1; J gene: TRBJ1-3; D gene: NA; CDR3 protein: CASSLGQGTKRSGNTIYF; CDR3 DNA: TGCGCCAGCAGCTTGGGGCAGGGGACTAAACGCTCTGGAAACACCATATATTTT
V gene: TRBV2; J gene: TRBJ1-4; D gene: TRBD1; CDR3 protein: CASSGQGTDEKLFF; CDR3 DNA: TGTGCCAGCAGTGGACAGGGCACGGATGAAAAACTGTTTTTT
V gene: TRBV27; J gene: TRBJ1-6; D gene: TRBD1; CDR3 protein: CASSSVLTTGMDSPLHF; CDR3 DNA: TGTGCCAGCAGTTCTGTACTAACGACAGGGATGGATTCACCCCTCCACTTT
V gene: TRBV11-2; J gene: TRBJ1-2; D gene: TRBD1; CDR3 protein: CASSPGQGNYGYTF; CDR3 DNA: TGTGCCAGCAGCCCCGGACAGGGGAACTATGGCTACACCTTC
V gene: TRBV7-9; J gene: TRBJ2-4; D gene: NA; CDR3 protein: CASSLEQGTQYF; CDR3 DNA: TGTGCCAGCAGCTTAGAGCAGGGCACTCAGTACTTC
V gene: TRBV6-6; J gene: TRBJ2-2; D gene: NA; CDR3 protein: CASRGGQLPGELFF; CDR3 DNA: TGTGCCAGCAGGGGGGGACAATTACCCGGGGAGCTGTTTTTT
V gene: TRBV7-8; J gene: TRBJ1-2; D gene: NA; CDR3 protein: CASTPRTAWGDYGYTF; CDR3 DNA: TGTGCCAGCACCCCAAGGACCGCTTGGGGGGACTATGGCTACACCTTC
V gene: TRBV20-1; J gene: TRBJ1-1; D gene: NA; CDR3 protein: CSARDGVSAFF; CDR3 DNA: TGCAGTGCTAGAGATGGGGTTAGCGCTTTCTTT
V gene: TRBV29-1; J gene: TRBJ1-1; D gene: NA; CDR3 protein: CSVVTGLNTEAFF; CDR3 DNA: TGCAGCGTGGTGACAGGATTGAACACTGAAGCTTTCTTT
V gene: TRBV6-6; J gene: TRBJ2-3; D gene: TRBD1; CDR3 protein: CASSYARGGTGDTQYF; CDR3 DNA: TGTGCCAGCAGTTACGCGAGAGGGGGCACGGGAGATACGCAGTATTTT
V gene: TRBV5-5; J gene: TRBJ2-1; D gene: NA; CDR3 protein: CASSGGQQGRLGNEQFF; CDR3 DNA: TGTGCCAGCAGCGGCGGACAACAGGGTCGTTTAGGCAATGAGCAGTTCTTC
V gene: TRBV12-5; J gene: TRBJ2-3; D gene: TRBD2; CDR3 protein: CASGHRQGPSGGALDTQYF; CDR3 DNA: TGTGCTAGTGGTCACCGACAGGGGCCCAGCGGGGGGGCTTTAGATACGCAGTATTTT